This T cell receptor beta chain was observed in a study of cytomegalovirus exposure and HLA in healthy donors. Study findings and constraints: In a later analysis, V- and J-gene trimming of beta chains associated with a DCLRE1C missense variant, replicated independently.

CDR1 is LGHNA and CDR2 is YNFKEQ in the germline V gene. V was pared by 4 bases and J by 4 bases, with 9 bases of the junction left unmatched. The CDR3 covers 15 residues. Use of 60 Vbeta and 13 Jbeta primers characterized the PCR. Some clones are missing from TCRdb's copy, which holds only in-frame ones; the method was immunoSEQ multiplex PCR. The profile covers some 270,000 clones, with 80% appearing a single time and 0.3% to 0.35% taken by the ten largest. In the case of this clone: The antigen is not known.

Source material: PBMCs. The receptor was isolated from a girl aged 2 to 9 in good health and CMV-seronegative. This chain joins TRBV4-2 and TRBJ1-2, with 7 nucleotides matching TRBD1. In DNA form, the CDR3 reads TGTGCCAGCAGCCCTACCGGGACAGACACCTATGGCTACACCTTC. It is translated as CASSPTGTDTYGYTF.